The 28 T cell receptor beta chains below come from one sample, sequenced in a study of fetal regulatory T cell absence and autoimmunity. Repertoires were generated with immunoSEQ multiplex PCR, while TCRdb's copy carries only in-frame clones and drops some. The sample includes about 95,000 clones, less than 80% of them seen just once. The sequenced sample consisted of pancreas tissue. The receptors were gathered from a male donor with IPEX syndrome.

J is TRBJ1-1 and V is TRBV27, with a weak D call TRBD1 (6 bases). CDR3 length: 14 residues. Looked up from germline, CDR1 is MNHEY and CDR2 is SMNVEV (reference sequence). The V end lost 3 bases, the J end lost 4 bases, and 12 bases lay between the germline ends. The chain's CDR3 is CASSLGGQGTEAFF. CDR3 sequence (DNA): TGTGCCAGCAGTTTGGGGGGCCAGGGCACTGAAGCTTTCTTT.

With respect to this clone: This likely traces to a read error, being one base from a far larger clone. The rearrangement joins TRBV11-2 to TRBJ2-4, with D perhaps matching TRBD1 (6 bases). CDR1 and CDR2 from the germline V gene are SGHAT and FQNNGV. The CDR3 covers 13 residues. V gave up 2 bases and J gave up 5 bases, with 7 bases separating them. This CDR3 is CASSLPGENIQYF. The CDR3 nucleotides read TGTGCCAGCAGCTTACCAGGGGAAAACATTCAGTACTTC.

This clone was counted a single time. This chain connects TRBV27 to TRBJ2-1; D unclear. This CDR3 spans 15 amino acids. The germline gives CDR1 MNHEY, CDR2 SMNVEV (reference sequence). Trimming took off 3 bases at V and 8 bases at J, with 17 bases between the two ends. CDR3 amino acids: CASSFSSYSDYEQFF. The CDR3 DNA sequence: TGTGCCAGCAGTTTCTCATCCTATTCCGACTATGAGCAGTTCTTC.

The rearrangement uses TRBV4-1 and TRBJ1-3, with 11 bases identical to TRBD1. CDR1 is MGHRA, CDR2 YSYEKL, per germline. The CDR3 has 17 residues. V dropped 1 base and J dropped 7; count of bases not matched to a gene: 9. This CDR3 is CASSQAPWDRGRNTIYF. CDR3 DNA: TGCGCCAGCAGCCAAGCCCCATGGGACAGGGGGAGGAACACCATATATTTT.

This chain connects TRBV9 to TRBJ2-2; TRBD1 agrees at 7 bases. With V trimmed by 4 bases and J by 4 bases, 7 bases remained unmatched. The CDR3 is made up of 15 amino acids. The V gene's germline CDR1 is SGDLS and CDR2 YYNGEE. The DNA for the CDR3 is TGTGCCAGCAGCCCACAGGGGCGCAGCACCGGGGAGCTGTTTTTT. It is translated as CASSPQGRSTGELFF. The whole variable domain, remainder taken from reference TRBV9 and TRBJ2-2, is DSGVTQTPKHLITATGQRVTLRCSPRSGDLSVYWYQQSLDQGLQFLIQYYNGEERAKGNILERFSAQQFPDLHSELNLSSLELGDSALYFCASSPQGRSTGELFFGEGSRLTVL.

The chain carries TRBV10-3 and TRBJ1-4, with D unresolved. The CDR3 is 13 amino acids. CDR1 is ENHRY, CDR2 SYGVKD, per germline. V shed 6 bases and J shed 8 bases, with 13 bases lying between them. The CDR3 nucleotides are TGTGCCATCAGGGCAGCTTTTGGAGAAAAACTGTTTTTT. Amino acid sequence: CAIRAAFGEKLFF.

This clone appeared once. The CDR3 nucleotides read TGTGCCAGCAGCCCAAGGACAGGGGGCGTCGAGACCCAGTACTTC. This sequence encodes CASSPRTGGVETQYF. V and J are TRBV9 and TRBJ2-5, with 11 bases aligning to TRBD1. The CDR3 totals 15 residues. Trimming took 4 bases from V and 5 from J; bases not matched to a gene: 7. The germline gives CDR1 SGDLS, CDR2 YYNGEE.

The chain uses TRBV6-1 and TRBJ2-2; the D is unclear. This CDR3 has 14 residues. The V end was cut by 6 bases, the J end by 2 bases, with 10 bases between. Germline V gene lookup returns CDR1 MNHNS and CDR2 SASEGT. The CDR3 coding sequence is TGTGCCAGCAGCGGGTTCCGTAACACCGGGGAGCTGTTTTTT. Amino acids: CASSGFRNTGELFF.

The rearrangement uses TRBV9 and TRBJ1-3; 10 nucleotides agree with TRBD1. Germline lookup yields CDR1 SGDLS and CDR2 YYNGEE. The length of the CDR3 is 16 residues. The ends lost 4 bases at V and 4 bases at J; junction bases unmatched: 8. CDR3 in amino acids: CASSSRTGGAGNTIYF. Here the CDR3 DNA reads TGTGCCAGCAGCTCGAGGACAGGGGGTGCAGGAAACACCATATATTTT.

The rearrangement uses TRBV9 and TRBJ2-1; D remains unclear. Per germline, CDR1 SGDLS and CDR2 YYNGEE. The CDR3 is 13 residues long. Trimming took 2 bases from V and 5 from J, leaving 8 bases between them. Here the CDR3 reads CASSVRLHNEQFF. The CDR3 DNA follows: TGTGCCAGCAGCGTCCGACTGCACAATGAGCAGTTCTTC.

The chain links TRBV25-1 to TRBJ2-1, with a tentative D call TRBD2 (6 bases). There are 14 residues in the CDR3. Germline V gene sequence: CDR1 MGHDK, CDR2 SYGVNS. Trimming shortened V by 5 bases and J by 7 bases, and 15 bases separated the two germline ends. CDR3 nucleotide sequence: TGTGCCAGCAGTCGACTTGACGGACTAAATGAGCAGTTCTTC. Protein sequence: CASSRLDGLNEQFF.

The rearrangement uses TRBV5-6 and TRBJ1-1, with D unresolved. The CDR3 is made up of 14 amino acids. V lost 1 base, J lost 5 bases, and 12 bases lay in between. CDR1 is SGHDT, CDR2 YYEEEE, per germline. The CDR3 region is CASSLRGSRTEAFF. The CDR3 coding sequence is TGTGCCAGCAGCTTGCGGGGATCTCGGACTGAAGCTTTCTTT.

This clone has just one count. The chain is built from TRBV7-6 and TRBJ2-2, with D hard to call. Germline CDR1 and CDR2: SGHVS and FNYEAQ. The CDR3 spans 11 residues. Trimming removed 5 bases from V and 4 bases from J, with 2 bases in between. The CDR3 here is CASSRTGELFF. The DNA of the CDR3 is TGTGCCAGCAGCCGCACCGGGGAGCTGTTTTTT. The whole variable domain, filled in from reference TRBV7-6 and TRBJ2-2, reads GAGVSQSPRYKVTKRGQDVALRCDPISGHVSLYWYRQALGQGPEFLTYFNYEAQQDKSGLPNDRFSAERPEGSISTLTIQRTEQRDSAMYRCASSRTGELFFGEGSRLTVL.

The chain employs TRBV7-8 and TRBJ2-5; possibly TRBD2 for D (6 bases). The germline V and J ends were trimmed by 6 bases and 4 bases, with 9 bases remaining between them. Germline CDR1 is SGHVS and CDR2 is FQNEAQ. The CDR3 is 12 residues long. The CDR3 DNA follows: TGTGCCAGCAGAGCCGGGGGAGAGACCCAGTACTTC. It is translated as CASRAGGETQYF.

The chain uses TRBV27 and TRBJ2-5, with a tentative D call TRBD1 (6 bases). Germline values: CDR1 MNHEY, CDR2 SMNVEV (reference sequence). The CDR3 has 15 residues. Trimming left V 1 base short and J 3 bases short, with 12 bases between. The CDR3 nucleotides are TGTGCCAGCAGTTTATACAGGGACCCCGAAGAGACCCAGTACTTC. Translated: CASSLYRDPEETQYF.

The chain couples TRBV5-1 to TRBJ1-5; D gene unclear. The V end lost 7 bases, the J end lost 2 bases, and 16 bases lay between the germline ends. This CDR3 is built from 15 residues. Germline V gene lookup returns CDR1 SGHRS and CDR2 YFSETQ. In DNA form, the CDR3 reads TGCGCCAGCCCCGAACAGATTTCGGGCAATCAGCCCCAGCATTTT. Translating it yields CASPEQISGNQPQHF.

The CDR3: CASSARHTLSGNTIYF. The CDR3 nucleotides are TGTGCCAGCAGCGCTCGGCACACCCTCTCTGGAAACACCATATATTTT. This chain joins TRBV2 and TRBJ1-3; D remains ambiguous. CDR1 SNHLY and CDR2 FYNNEI come from the germline V gene. The CDR3 has 16 amino acids. Trimming stripped 6 bases from V and 0 bases from J, with 15 bases between.

This clone showed up just a few times. This chain uses TRBV6-5 with TRBJ1-2; a possible D gene is TRBD1 (6 bases). Germline lookup yields CDR1 MNHEY and CDR2 SVGAGI. Deletions cut 2 bases from V and 8 bases from J, with 12 bases between. This CDR3 has 13 residues. The CDR3 loop reads CASSYGRQVGYTF. CDR3 nucleotide sequence: TGTGCCAGCAGTTACGGGAGACAGGTCGGCTACACCTTC.

This clone has a handful of counts. The gene calls are TRBV4-1 and TRBJ1-6; tentative D call: TRBD1 (5 bases). Trimming cost V 4 bases and J 8 bases, with 9 bases left between them. From germline, CDR1 is MGHRA and CDR2 YSYEKL. The length of the CDR3 is 13 residues. The CDR3 DNA sequence: TGCGCCAGCAGCCTGCTGGGGGATTCACCCCTCCACTTT. Its protein is CASSLLGDSPLHF.

This clone has just a few counts. The genes are TRBV7-9 and TRBJ1-1; D might be TRBD1 (6 bases). The CDR3 runs to 14 residues. Germline V gene sequence: CDR1 SEHNR, CDR2 FQNEAQ (reference sequence). The V end was cut by 1 base, the J end by 1 base, with 7 bases between. CDR3 protein: CASSLVQGNTEAFF. CDR3 in DNA: TGTGCCAGCAGCTTAGTACAGGGGAACACTGAAGCTTTCTTT.

This chain links TRBV27 with TRBJ2-2; D gene ambiguous. CDR3 length equals 13 residues. Germline assignment: CDR1 MNHEY and CDR2 SMNVEV (reference sequence). Deletions cut 5 bases from V and 8 bases from J, with 12 bases between. The DNA of the CDR3 is TGTGCCAGCAGTCGATCGGTGTCGGGGGAGCTGTTTTTT. Its translation: CASSRSVSGELFF.

This clone has only a few counts. V is TRBV18 and J is TRBJ1-2, with 10 bases identical to TRBD1. Trimming at V came to 4 bases and at J to 10 bases, leaving 6 bases not matched to a gene. This CDR3 spans 13 amino acids. Germline CDR1 is KGHSH and CDR2 is LQKENI. The CDR3 DNA follows: TGTGCCAGCTCACTAGGACAGGGGGAGACCTACACCTTC. It yields the protein CASSLGQGETYTF.

By frequency in the sample, this clone is medium-sized (0.01 to 0.1%). The chain carries TRBV19 and TRBJ2-3, with D uncertain. Trimming removed 5 bases from V and 2 bases from J, with 11 bases in between. The CDR3 spans 14 residues. The germline gives CDR1 LNHDA, CDR2 SQIVND (reference sequence). The CDR3 nucleotides read TGTGCCAGTAGTTTTCGGATTCACACAGATACGCAGTATTTT. It is translated as CASSFRIHTDTQYF.

The CDR3 DNA is TGTGCCAGCAGCTTAGTTCTCGGTGGGGGCTCTGGGGCCAACGTCCTGACTTTC. It codes for CASSLVLGGGSGANVLTF. The chain recombines TRBV7-9 with TRBJ2-6; D may correspond to TRBD1 or TRBD2 (5 bases each). With 1 base removed from V and 0 bases from J, the gap between germline ends came to 13 bases. Germline values: CDR1 SEHNR, CDR2 FQNEAQ (reference sequence). This CDR3 has 18 residues.

The CDR3 nucleotides read TGTGCCAGCAGGACAGGGGGCAATGGCTACACCTTC. Translating it yields CASRTGGNGYTF. The gene calls are TRBV28 and TRBJ1-2, with TRBD1 matching over 10 bases. Germline V gene lookup returns CDR1 MDHEN and CDR2 SYDVKM. The CDR3 totals 12 residues. The V and J ends lost 6 bases and 6 bases, in that order; junction bases with no gene match: 1.

The V gene is TRBV7-9, the J gene TRBJ2-5; 9 bases are shared with TRBD2. This CDR3 contains 14 residues. V gave up 2 bases and J gave up 13 bases; unmatched junction bases: 11. Germline V gene lookup returns CDR1 SEHNR and CDR2 FQNEAQ (reference sequence). The CDR3 here is CASSLPDSSGVLYF. Here the CDR3 DNA reads TGTGCCAGCAGCTTACCAGACTCTAGCGGGGTTTTGTACTTC.

V and J are TRBV5-4 and TRBJ2-7; D is unresolved. In germline, CDR1 is SGHNT, CDR2 YYREEE (reference sequence). V shed 0 bases and J shed 3 bases, with 19 bases lying between them. The CDR3 covers 17 residues. The CDR3 sequence: CASSLGPGVPQIYEQYF. The CDR3 DNA sequence: TGTGCCAGCAGCTTGGGTCCTGGAGTCCCACAAATCTACGAGCAGTACTTC. Complete variable domain (other parts from reference TRBV5-4 and TRBJ2-7): ETGVTQSPTHLIKTRGQQVTLRCSSQSGHNTVSWYQQALGQGPQFIFQYYREEENGRGNFPPRFSGLQFPNYSSELNVNALELDDSALYLCASSLGPGVPQIYEQYFGPGTRLTVT.

The chain carries TRBV9 and TRBJ2-1, with 10 bases fitting TRBD2. V lost 0 bases to trimming and J lost 5 bases; unmatched junction nucleotides: 8. Looked up from germline, CDR1 is SGDLS and CDR2 is YYNGEE. The CDR3 contains 17 residues. The CDR3 sequence is CASSVVASGSSNNEQFF. CDR3 in DNA: TGTGCCAGCAGCGTAGTTGCTAGCGGGAGTAGCAACAATGAGCAGTTCTTC.